Listed below are T cell receptor beta chains from one sample, sequenced in a study of PD-1 blockade in classical Hodgkin lymphoma. This table comes from immunoSEQ multiplex PCR, and its TCRdb copy is limited to in-frame clones, with some not included. The data hold roughly 42,000 clones, with about two thirds observed a single time. This material consisted of peripheral blood mononuclear cells (PBMCs), taken at baseline. The receptor set was obtained from a human donor with classical Hodgkin lymphoma. CDR3s include the opening cysteine and the closing phenylalanine or tryptophan. A D gene is named only where the DNA matches it firmly. For some rows the clone size is stated as once, few or many, or as a class when expanded; others skip it.

d_call	v_call	clone_size	j_call	cdr3_aa	cdr3_nt
.	TRBV30	.	TRBJ1-2	CAWGPTNYGYTF	TGTGCCTGGGGACCGACTAACTATGGCTACACCTTC
.	TRBV5-6	.	TRBJ2-5	CASSPGVMGRETQYF	TGTGCCAGCAGCCCCGGGGTGATGGGACGAGAGACCCAGTACTTC
.	TRBV18	.	TRBJ1-5	CASSPNQNQPQHF	TGTGCCAGCTCACCGAATCAAAATCAGCCCCAGCATTTT
.	TRBV11-3	.	TRBJ2-3	CASSLTGRSTDTQYF	TGTGCCAGCAGCTTAACAGGGCGGAGCACAGATACGCAGTATTTT
TRBD1	TRBV19	.	TRBJ2-2	CASSINRGITGELFF	TGTGCCAGTAGTATTAACAGGGGGATCACCGGGGAGCTGTTTTTT
.	TRBV6-4	.	TRBJ2-2	CASSIRQDGELFF	TGTGCCAGCAGCATTAGGCAGGATGGGGAGCTGTTTTTT
.	TRBV7-2	few	TRBJ2-7	CASSLRADGTYEQYF	TGTGCCAGCAGCCTCAGGGCGGACGGCACCTACGAGCAGTACTTC
TRBD1	TRBV13	.	TRBJ1-1	CASSLVGTVIRGNTEAFF	TGTGCCAGCAGCTTGGTAGGGACAGTCATTAGGGGGAACACTGAAGCTTTCTTT
.	TRBV28	.	TRBJ2-7	CASSLLQWGRARYEQYF	TGTGCCAGCAGTCTTCTCCAGTGGGGACGGGCCCGCTACGAGCAGTACTTC
TRBD2	TRBV6-1	.	TRBJ2-1	CASGSGRATGEQFF	TGTGCCAGCGGCAGCGGGAGGGCCACAGGGGAGCAGTTCTTC
.	TRBV2	once	TRBJ1-2	CASSEFRFEYGYTF	TGTGCCAGCAGTGAATTCCGTTTTGAATATGGCTACACCTTC
.	TRBV6-5	.	TRBJ1-1	CASSYSTQNTEAFF	TGTGCCAGCAGTTACTCGACACAGAACACTGAAGCTTTCTTT
TRBD1	TRBV7-8	.	TRBJ2-7	CASSPVSGQASYEQYF	TGTGCCAGCAGCCCCGTCAGCGGACAGGCTTCCTACGAGCAGTACTTC
.	TRBV5-4	.	TRBJ2-1	CASSPRKDSEEQFF	TGTGCCAGCAGCCCGCGAAAGGACTCCGAGGAGCAGTTCTTC
.	TRBV10-3	few	TRBJ2-7	CAISEFRVSYEQYF	TGTGCCATCAGTGAGTTTAGGGTTTCCTACGAGCAGTACTTC
.	TRBV5-1	.	TRBJ2-1	CASSLESGGYNEQFF	TGCGCCAGCAGCTTGGAGAGCGGTGGTTACAATGAGCAGTTCTTC
.	TRBV2	.	TRBJ1-1	CASIGVGTEAFF	TGTGCCAGCATTGGGGTGGGCACTGAAGCTTTCTTT
.	TRBV7-2	.	TRBJ2-2	CASRPDGNTGELFF	TGTGCCAGCAGACCGGACGGGAACACCGGGGAGCTGTTTTTT
TRBD1	TRBV4-1	.	TRBJ2-1	CASSQDRDFYNEQFF	TGCGCCAGCAGCCAGGACAGGGATTTCTACAATGAGCAGTTCTTC
.	TRBV5-1	.	TRBJ2-2	CASSFGTANTGELFF	TGCGCCAGCAGCTTTGGCACTGCGAACACCGGGGAGCTGTTTTTT
.	TRBV28	few	TRBJ2-7	CASSPLGAYEQYF	TGTGCCAGCAGTCCCCTCGGGGCCTACGAGCAGTACTTC
.	TRBV6-5	.	TRBJ1-1	CASSYSDRNTEAFF	TGTGCCAGCAGTTACTCGGACAGGAACACTGAAGCTTTCTTT
.	TRBV6-5	.	TRBJ1-5	CASFRGGDQPQHF	TGTGCCAGCTTCAGGGGAGGGGATCAGCCCCAGCATTTT
.	TRBV5-1	.	TRBJ2-2	CASSVPLRGQYTGELFF	TGCGCCAGCAGCGTACCCTTGCGGGGGCAGTACACCGGGGAGCTGTTTTTT
.	TRBV13	many	TRBJ2-7	CASSYENYEQYF	TGTGCCAGCAGCTACGAGAACTACGAGCAGTACTTC
.	TRBV7-2	many	TRBJ2-3	CASSLALGGGGRNTQYF	TGTGCCAGCAGCTTAGCGCTGGGCGGTGGGGGTCGGAATACGCAGTATTTT
TRBD2	TRBV18	.	TRBJ2-1	CASSPTGGRNEQFF	TGTGCCAGCTCACCAACGGGGGGGCGAAATGAGCAGTTCTTC
.	TRBV10-2	few	TRBJ2-7	CASSESLNTGHEQYF	TGCGCCAGCAGTGAGTCGCTGAATACAGGGCACGAGCAGTACTTC
.	TRBV20-1	.	TRBJ2-3	CSARVYDTQYF	TGCAGTGCTAGAGTTTACGATACGCAGTATTTT
TRBD1	TRBV4-2	.	TRBJ1-2	CASSQEAGQGAYGYTF	TGTGCCAGCAGCCAAGAGGCGGGACAGGGGGCCTATGGCTACACCTTC
.	TRBV28	.	TRBJ2-5	CASSLADWGRGLEGETQYF	TGTGCCAGCAGTTTAGCAGACTGGGGACGAGGGTTAGAAGGGGAGACCCAGTACTTC
.	TRBV7-2	.	TRBJ2-1	CASTPLSQGGPEQFF	TGTGCCAGCACCCCTCTATCTCAGGGTGGGCCTGAGCAGTTCTTC
.	TRBV30	.	TRBJ1-2	CAWRGDYANYGYTF	TGTGCCTGGAGGGGGGACTACGCTAACTATGGCTACACCTTC
TRBD1	TRBV2	.	TRBJ1-5	CASSEGQFRVEPQHF	TGTGCCAGCAGTGAGGGACAGTTCCGTGTCGAGCCCCAGCATTTT